The sequence of this T cell receptor (beta chain) was determined in a study of T cells in Graves' hyperthyroidism and ophthalmopathy. From RNA transcripts, TCR beta CDR3 regions were amplified. During a first-round RT-PCR of the TCR CDR3, the HTBI primer set was used. Each CDR3 protein gets one entry after TCRdb re-called the multiplex PCR reads with MiXCR. The data hold about 380,000 distinct CDR3 sequences, with approximately 15% observed a single time. Trimming took off 6 bases at V and 0 bases at J, with 12 bases between the two ends. CDR3 length equals 15 residues. Per germline, CDR1 MNHEY and CDR2 SMNVEV (reference sequence). A lack of ophthalmopathy progression within 18 months defined stable Graves' hyperthyroidism. PBMCs came from 10 ml fresh peripheral blood. The sample holds many counts of this clonotype.

The receptor's source is a woman aged 60-75 years with Graves' hyperthyroidism. The sequenced sample was blood. V usage is TRBV27 and J usage is TRBJ1-5; D might be TRBD1 (6 bases). CDR3 in amino acids: CASRDQGISNQPQHF. CDR3 in DNA: TGTGCCAGCAGGGACCAGGGGATTAGCAATCAGCCCCAGCATTTT.